This record concerns one T cell receptor (beta chain) sequence. The data are from a study of cytomegalovirus exposure and HLA in healthy donors. Across the study: From about 180 million T cells, an earlier analysis saw roughly 120 million unique TCR beta sequences.

Trimming left V 6 bases short and J 6 bases short, with 15 bases between. Germline assignment: CDR1 SQVTM and CDR2 ANQGSEA. The CDR3 is made up of 13 amino acids. PCR amplification relied on 60 Vbeta primers (plus 13 Jbeta primers). Measured with immunoSEQ multiplex PCR; TCRdb has only the in-frame clones, and not every one. Here the sample spans approximately 100,000 clones, 65% to 85% being singletons. This clonotype was obtained from a woman aged 40 to 55 in good health and CMV-seronegative. Input material: PBMCs. This rearrangement joins TRBV29-1 to TRBJ1-5, with a possible D match to TRBD1 (6 bases). CDR3 region: CSVAAGAGQPQHF. As DNA, the CDR3 is TGCAGCGTCGCCGCGGGGGCCGGTCAGCCCCAGCATTTT.